Each of the 2 T cell receptor beta chains below was sequenced from the same sample in a study of cytomegalovirus exposure and HLA in healthy donors (dated by TCRdb to the late 2010s). Library method: the immunoSEQ multiplex PCR assay. For the multiplex PCR, a mixture combining 60 forward primers for TCR Vbeta segments and 13 reverse primers for TCR Jbeta segments was used. In TCRdb, the immuneACCESS table is reduced to in-frame sequences with V and J assigned. These tables do not hold every clone; where another copy was compared, an unresolved V gene accounts for under half, and the others remain unexplained. This sample comprises roughly 140,000 clones, about 78% of them detected only once. The ten largest clones represent around 3.7% of the sample. Material: PBMCs. These receptors came from a man aged 18-30 years in good health and CMV-seronegative.

The chain carries TRBV6-1 and TRBJ2-2; TRBD1 agrees at 8 bases. This CDR3 has 15 residues. Unmatched junction bases numbered 13, after V lost 9 bases and J lost 7 bases. Germline CDR1 and CDR2: MNHNS and SASEGT. The CDR3: CARGRQGISGGELFF. The CDR3, as DNA: TGTGCCAGGGGAAGACAGGGGATTAGTGGCGGGGAGCTGTTTTTT.

The chain combines TRBV5-1 with TRBJ1-5; 9 nucleotides line up with TRBD1. J lost 5 bases, V lost 0 bases, and 6 bases had no gene match. Looked up from germline, CDR1 is SGHRS and CDR2 is YFSETQ. The CDR3 contains 16 residues. Written as DNA, the CDR3 is TGCGCCAGCAGCTTGGATCCCACAGGGGGCTATCAGCCCCAGCATTTT. Translating it yields CASSLDPTGGYQPQHF.